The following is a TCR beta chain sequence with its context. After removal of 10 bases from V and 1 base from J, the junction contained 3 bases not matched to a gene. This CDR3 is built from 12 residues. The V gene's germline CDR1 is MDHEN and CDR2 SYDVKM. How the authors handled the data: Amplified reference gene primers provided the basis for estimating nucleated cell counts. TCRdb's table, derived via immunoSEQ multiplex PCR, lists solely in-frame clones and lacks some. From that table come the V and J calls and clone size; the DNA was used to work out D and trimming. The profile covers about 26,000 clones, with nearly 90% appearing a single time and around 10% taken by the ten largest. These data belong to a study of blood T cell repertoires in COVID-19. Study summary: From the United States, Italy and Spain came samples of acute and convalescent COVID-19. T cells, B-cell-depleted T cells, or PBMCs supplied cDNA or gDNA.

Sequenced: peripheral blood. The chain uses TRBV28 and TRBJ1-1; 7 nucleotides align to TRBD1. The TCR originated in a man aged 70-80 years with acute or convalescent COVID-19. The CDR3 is CAIGTENTEAFF. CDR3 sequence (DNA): TGTGCCATCGGGACAGAGAACACTGAAGCTTTCTTT.